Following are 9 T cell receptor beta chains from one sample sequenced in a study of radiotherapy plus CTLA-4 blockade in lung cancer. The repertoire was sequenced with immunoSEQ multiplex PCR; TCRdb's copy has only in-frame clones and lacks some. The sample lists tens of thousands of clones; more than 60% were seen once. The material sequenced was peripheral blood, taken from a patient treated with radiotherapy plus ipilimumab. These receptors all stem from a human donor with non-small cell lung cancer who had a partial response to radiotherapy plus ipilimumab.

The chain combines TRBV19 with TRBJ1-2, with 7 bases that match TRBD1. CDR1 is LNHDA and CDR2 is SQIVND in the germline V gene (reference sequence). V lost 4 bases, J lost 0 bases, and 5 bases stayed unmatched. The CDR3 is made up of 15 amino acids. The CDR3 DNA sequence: TGTGCCAGTAGTACTGACAGGGCCCCTAACTATGGCTACACCTTC. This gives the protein CASSTDRAPNYGYTF.

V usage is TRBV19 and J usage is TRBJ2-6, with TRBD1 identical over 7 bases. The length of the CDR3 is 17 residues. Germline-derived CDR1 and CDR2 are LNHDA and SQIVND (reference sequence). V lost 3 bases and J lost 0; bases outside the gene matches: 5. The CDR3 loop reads CASSILHRGSGANVLTF. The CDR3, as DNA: TGTGCCAGTAGTATCCTTCACAGGGGCTCTGGGGCCAACGTCCTGACTTTC.

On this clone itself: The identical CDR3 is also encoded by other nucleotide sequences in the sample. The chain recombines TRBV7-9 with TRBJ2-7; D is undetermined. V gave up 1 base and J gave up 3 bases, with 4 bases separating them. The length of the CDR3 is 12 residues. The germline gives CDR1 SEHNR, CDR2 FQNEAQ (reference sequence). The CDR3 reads CASSLGSYEQYF. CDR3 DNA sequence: TGTGCCAGCAGCTTAGGGAGCTACGAGCAGTACTTC.

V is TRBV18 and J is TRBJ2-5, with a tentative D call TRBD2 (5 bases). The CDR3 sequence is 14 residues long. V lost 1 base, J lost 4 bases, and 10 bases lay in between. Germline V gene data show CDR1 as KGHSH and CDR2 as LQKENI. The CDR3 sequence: CASSPLAPAETQYF. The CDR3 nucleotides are TGTGCCAGCTCACCACTAGCGCCCGCAGAGACCCAGTACTTC.

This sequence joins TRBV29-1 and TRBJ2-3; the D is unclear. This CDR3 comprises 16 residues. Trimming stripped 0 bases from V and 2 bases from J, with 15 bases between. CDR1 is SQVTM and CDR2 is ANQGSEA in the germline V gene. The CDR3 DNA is TGCAGCGTTGAAGATCAGATTCGCAGAAACACAGATACGCAGTATTTT. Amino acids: CSVEDQIRRNTDTQYF.

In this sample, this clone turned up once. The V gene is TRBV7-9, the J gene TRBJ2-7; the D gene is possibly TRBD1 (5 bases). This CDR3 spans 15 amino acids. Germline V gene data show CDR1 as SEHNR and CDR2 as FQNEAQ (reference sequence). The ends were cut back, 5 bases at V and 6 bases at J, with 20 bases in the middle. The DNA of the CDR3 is TGTGCCAGCAGCCCAAGGAGTCCAGGGCTTTCCGAGCAGTACTTC. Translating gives CASSPRSPGLSEQYF.

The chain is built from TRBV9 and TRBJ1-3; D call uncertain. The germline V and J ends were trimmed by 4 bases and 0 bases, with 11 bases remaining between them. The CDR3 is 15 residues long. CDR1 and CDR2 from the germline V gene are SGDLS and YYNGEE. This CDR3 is CASSPSRSSGNTIYF. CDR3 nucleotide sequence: TGTGCCAGCAGCCCTAGTCGGAGCTCTGGAAACACCATATATTTT.

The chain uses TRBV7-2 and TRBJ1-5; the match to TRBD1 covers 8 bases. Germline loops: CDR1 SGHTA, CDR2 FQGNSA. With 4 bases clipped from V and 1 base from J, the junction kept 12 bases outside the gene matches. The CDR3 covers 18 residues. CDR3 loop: CASSSFLSGGHSNQPQHF. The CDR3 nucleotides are TGTGCCAGCAGCTCATTTTTATCAGGGGGCCACAGCAATCAGCCCCAGCATTTT.

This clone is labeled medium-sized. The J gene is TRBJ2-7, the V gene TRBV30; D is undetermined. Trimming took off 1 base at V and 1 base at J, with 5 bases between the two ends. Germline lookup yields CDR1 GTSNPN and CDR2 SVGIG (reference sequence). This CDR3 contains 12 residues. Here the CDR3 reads CAWSALSYEQYF. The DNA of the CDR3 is TGTGCCTGGAGTGCACTATCCTACGAGCAGTACTTC.